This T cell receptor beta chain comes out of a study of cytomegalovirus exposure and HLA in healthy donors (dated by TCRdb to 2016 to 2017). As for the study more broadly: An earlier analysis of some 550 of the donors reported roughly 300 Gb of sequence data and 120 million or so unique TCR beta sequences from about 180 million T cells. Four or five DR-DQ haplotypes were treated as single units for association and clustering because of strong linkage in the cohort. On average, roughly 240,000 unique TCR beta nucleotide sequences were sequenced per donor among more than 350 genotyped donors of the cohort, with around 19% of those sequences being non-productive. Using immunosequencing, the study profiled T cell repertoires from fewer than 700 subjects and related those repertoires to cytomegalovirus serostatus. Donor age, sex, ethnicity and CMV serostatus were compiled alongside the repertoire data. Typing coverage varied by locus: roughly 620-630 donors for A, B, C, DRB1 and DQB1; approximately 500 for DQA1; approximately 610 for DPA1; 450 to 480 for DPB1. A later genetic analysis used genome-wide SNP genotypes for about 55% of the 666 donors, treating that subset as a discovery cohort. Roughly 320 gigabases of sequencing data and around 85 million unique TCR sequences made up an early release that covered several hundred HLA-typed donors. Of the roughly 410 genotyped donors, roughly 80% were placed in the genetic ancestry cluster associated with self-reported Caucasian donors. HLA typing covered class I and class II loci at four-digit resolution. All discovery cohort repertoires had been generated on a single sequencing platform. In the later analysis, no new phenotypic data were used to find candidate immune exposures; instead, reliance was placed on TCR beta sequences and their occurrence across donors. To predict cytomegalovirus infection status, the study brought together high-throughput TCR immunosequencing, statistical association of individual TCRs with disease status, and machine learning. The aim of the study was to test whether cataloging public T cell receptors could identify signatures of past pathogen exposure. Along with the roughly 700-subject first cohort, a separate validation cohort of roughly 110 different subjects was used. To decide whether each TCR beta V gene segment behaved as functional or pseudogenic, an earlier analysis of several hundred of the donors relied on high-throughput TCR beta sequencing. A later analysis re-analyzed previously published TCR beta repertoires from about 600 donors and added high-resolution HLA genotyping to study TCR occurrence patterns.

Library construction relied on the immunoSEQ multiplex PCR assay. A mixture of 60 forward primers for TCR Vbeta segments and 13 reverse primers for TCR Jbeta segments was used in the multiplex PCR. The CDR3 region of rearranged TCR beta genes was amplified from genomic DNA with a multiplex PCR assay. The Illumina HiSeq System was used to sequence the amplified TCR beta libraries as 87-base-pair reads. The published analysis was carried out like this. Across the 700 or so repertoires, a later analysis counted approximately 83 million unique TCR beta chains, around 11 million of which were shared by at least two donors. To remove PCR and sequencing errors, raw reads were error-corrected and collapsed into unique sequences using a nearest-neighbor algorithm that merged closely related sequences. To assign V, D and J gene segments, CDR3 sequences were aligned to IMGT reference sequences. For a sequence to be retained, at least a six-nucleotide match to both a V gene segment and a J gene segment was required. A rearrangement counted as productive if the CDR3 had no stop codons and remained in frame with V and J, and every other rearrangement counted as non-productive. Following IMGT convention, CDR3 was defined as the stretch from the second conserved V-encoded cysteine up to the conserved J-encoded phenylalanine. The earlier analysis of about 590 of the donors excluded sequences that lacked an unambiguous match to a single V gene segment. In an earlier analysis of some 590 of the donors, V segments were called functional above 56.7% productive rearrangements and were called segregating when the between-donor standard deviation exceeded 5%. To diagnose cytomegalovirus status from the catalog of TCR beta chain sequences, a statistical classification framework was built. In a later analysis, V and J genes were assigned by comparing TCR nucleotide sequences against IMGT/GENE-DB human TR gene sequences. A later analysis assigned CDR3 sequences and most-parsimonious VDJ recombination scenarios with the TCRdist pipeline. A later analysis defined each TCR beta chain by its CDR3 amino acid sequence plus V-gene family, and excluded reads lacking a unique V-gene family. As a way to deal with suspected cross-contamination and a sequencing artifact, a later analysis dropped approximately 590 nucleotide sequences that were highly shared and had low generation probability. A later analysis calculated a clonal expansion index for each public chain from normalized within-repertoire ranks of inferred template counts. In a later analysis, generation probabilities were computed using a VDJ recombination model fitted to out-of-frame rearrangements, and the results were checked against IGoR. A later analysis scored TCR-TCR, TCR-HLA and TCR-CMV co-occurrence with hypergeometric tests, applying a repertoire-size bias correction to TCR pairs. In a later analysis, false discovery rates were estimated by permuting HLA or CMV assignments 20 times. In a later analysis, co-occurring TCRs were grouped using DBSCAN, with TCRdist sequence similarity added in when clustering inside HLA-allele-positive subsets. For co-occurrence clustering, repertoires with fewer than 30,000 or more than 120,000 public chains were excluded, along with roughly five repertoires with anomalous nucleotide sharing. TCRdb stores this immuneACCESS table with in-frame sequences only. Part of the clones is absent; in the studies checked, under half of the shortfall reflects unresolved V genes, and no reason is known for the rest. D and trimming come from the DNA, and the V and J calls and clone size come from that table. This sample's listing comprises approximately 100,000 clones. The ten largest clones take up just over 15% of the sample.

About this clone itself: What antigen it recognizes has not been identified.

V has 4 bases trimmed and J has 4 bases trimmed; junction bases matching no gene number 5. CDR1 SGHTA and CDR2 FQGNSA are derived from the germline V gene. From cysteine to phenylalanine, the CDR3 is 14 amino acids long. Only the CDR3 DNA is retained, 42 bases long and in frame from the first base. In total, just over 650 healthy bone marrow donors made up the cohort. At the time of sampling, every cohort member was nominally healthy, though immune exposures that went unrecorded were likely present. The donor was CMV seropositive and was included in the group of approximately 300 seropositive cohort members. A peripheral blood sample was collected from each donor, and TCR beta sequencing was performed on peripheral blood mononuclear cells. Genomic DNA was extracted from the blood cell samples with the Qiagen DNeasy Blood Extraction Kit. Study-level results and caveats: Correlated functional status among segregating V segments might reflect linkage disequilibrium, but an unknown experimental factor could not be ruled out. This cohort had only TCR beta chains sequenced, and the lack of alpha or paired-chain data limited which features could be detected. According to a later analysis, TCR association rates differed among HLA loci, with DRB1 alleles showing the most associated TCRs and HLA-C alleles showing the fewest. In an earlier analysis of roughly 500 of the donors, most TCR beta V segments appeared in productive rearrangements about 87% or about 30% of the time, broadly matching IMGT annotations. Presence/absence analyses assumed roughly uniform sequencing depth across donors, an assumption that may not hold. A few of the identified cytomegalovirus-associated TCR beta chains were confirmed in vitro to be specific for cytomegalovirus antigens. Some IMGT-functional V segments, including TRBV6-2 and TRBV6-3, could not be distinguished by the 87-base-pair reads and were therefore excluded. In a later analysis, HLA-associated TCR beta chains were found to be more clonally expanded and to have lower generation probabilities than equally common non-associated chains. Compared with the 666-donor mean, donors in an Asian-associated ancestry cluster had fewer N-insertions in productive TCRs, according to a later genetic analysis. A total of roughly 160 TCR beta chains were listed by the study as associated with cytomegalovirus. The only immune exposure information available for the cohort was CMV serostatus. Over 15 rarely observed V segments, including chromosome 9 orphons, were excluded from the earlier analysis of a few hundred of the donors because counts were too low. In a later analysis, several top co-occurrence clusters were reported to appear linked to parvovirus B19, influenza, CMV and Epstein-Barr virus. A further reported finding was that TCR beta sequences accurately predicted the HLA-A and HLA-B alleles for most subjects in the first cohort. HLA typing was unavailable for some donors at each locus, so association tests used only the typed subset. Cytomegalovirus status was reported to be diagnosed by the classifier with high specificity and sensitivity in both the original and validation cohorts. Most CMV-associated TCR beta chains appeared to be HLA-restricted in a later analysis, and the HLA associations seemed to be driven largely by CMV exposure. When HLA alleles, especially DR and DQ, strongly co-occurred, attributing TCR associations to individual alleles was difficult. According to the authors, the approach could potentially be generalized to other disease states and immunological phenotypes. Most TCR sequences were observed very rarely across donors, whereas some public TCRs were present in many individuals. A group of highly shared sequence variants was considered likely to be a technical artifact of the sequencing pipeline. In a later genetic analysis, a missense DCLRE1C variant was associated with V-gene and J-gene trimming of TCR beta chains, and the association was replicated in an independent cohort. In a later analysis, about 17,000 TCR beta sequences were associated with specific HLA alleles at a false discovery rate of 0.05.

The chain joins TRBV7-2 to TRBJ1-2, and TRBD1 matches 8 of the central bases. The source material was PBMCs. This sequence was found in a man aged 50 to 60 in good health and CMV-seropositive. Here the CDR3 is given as CASSSTGGSYGYTF. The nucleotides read TGTGCCAGCAGCTCTACAGGGGGTAGCTATGGCTACACCTTC.